These T cell receptor beta chains were read from a single sample in a study of blood T cell repertoires in COVID-19. TCRdb's copy holds only in-frame clones and misses some; the assay was immunoSEQ multiplex PCR. The sample records 45,000 to 50,000 clones, approximately 88% being singletons. The sample consisted of peripheral blood. The receptors here all came from a man between 65 and 85 years old with acute or convalescent COVID-19. Both conserved end residues are part of each CDR3. Fields, in order: J gene, V gene, clone size, D gene, CDR3 DNA, CDR3 protein. D genes are given only for firm matches. Where a row states a size, it is once, few, many or the class of an expanded clone; other rows omit it.

J: TRBJ1-2
V: TRBV6-4
size: few
D: .
DNA: TGTGCCAGCAGTGACCTAGGGACATCTGGCTACACCTTC
CDR3: CASSDLGTSGYTF

J: TRBJ2-5
V: TRBV27
size: .
D: .
DNA: TGTGCCAGCAGTTTATCCGTGGACAACCAAGAGACCCAGTACTTC
CDR3: CASSLSVDNQETQYF

J: TRBJ2-1
V: TRBV9
size: .
D: TRBD2
DNA: TGTGCCAGCAGTGGTACTAGCGGACTACCCTTCAATGAGCAGTTCTTC
CDR3: CASSGTSGLPFNEQFF

J: TRBJ1-1
V: TRBV29-1
size: .
D: .
DNA: TGCAGCGTTTATGACAGATTGAACACTGAAGCTTTCTTT
CDR3: CSVYDRLNTEAFF

J: TRBJ1-3
V: TRBV2
size: .
D: .
DNA: TGTGCCAGCAGCAAGGGACATCGGAGAGATGGAAACACCATATATTTT
CDR3: CASSKGHRRDGNTIYF

J: TRBJ2-7
V: TRBV7-8
size: .
D: TRBD2
DNA: TGTGCCAGCAGCTTATCGGCGGGAGGGTACGAGCAGTACTTC
CDR3: CASSLSAGGYEQYF

J: TRBJ1-1
V: TRBV19
size: .
D: TRBD1
DNA: TGTGCCAGTAGTATGCTGGGACAGAAGAACACTGAAGCTTTCTTT
CDR3: CASSMLGQKNTEAFF

J: TRBJ2-5
V: TRBV3-1/TRBV3-2
size: .
D: .
DNA: TGTGCCAGCAGACTTACTAGTGGGGAGACCCAGTACTTC
CDR3: CASRLTSGETQYF

J: TRBJ2-5
V: TRBV7-9
size: .
D: .
DNA: TGTGCCAGCAGCTTAGGGGCAGATCCCCAAGAGACCCAGTACTTC
CDR3: CASSLGADPQETQYF

J: TRBJ2-2
V: TRBV9
size: .
D: .
DNA: TGTGCCAGCAGCGTAGAGGCTAGCGCCACCGGGGAGCTGTTTTTT
CDR3: CASSVEASATGELFF

J: TRBJ2-5
V: TRBV18
size: .
D: TRBD1
DNA: TGTGCCAGCTCATCCTTGGCGCCGGGACAGGGGAGGTGGCAAGAGACCCAGTACTTC
CDR3: CASSSLAPGQGRWQETQYF

J: TRBJ1-1
V: TRBV12-3/TRBV12-4
size: .
D: .
DNA: TGTGCCAGCAGTTTAAGGCAGGCTGAAGCTTTCTTT
CDR3: CASSLRQAEAFF

J: TRBJ2-7
V: TRBV3-1/TRBV3-2
size: .
D: .
DNA: TGTGCCAGCAGCCAAGATCCCCCAGATTCCGAGCAGTACTTC
CDR3: CASSQDPPDSEQYF

J: TRBJ1-5
V: TRBV19
size: .
D: .
DNA: TGTGCCAGTAGTGGGGACACATATCAGCCCCAGCATTTT
CDR3: CASSGDTYQPQHF

J: TRBJ2-2
V: TRBV9
size: .
D: TRBD1
DNA: TGTGCCAGTGCCTGGACAGGGGACACCGGGGAGCTGTTTTTT
CDR3: CASAWTGDTGELFF

J: TRBJ1-2
V: TRBV7-2
size: .
D: .
DNA: TGTGCCAGCAGCTTAATGAGGACAGTCTATGGCTACACCTTC
CDR3: CASSLMRTVYGYTF

J: TRBJ1-1
V: TRBV3-1/TRBV3-2
size: few
D: TRBD1
DNA: TGTGCCAGCAGCCCCGAGGACAGGGGATTGAACACTGAAGCTTTCTTT
CDR3: CASSPEDRGLNTEAFF

J: TRBJ2-7
V: TRBV3-1/TRBV3-2
size: .
D: .
DNA: TGTGCCAGCAGCCCCCGGTCAGGGGAGCAGTACTTC
CDR3: CASSPRSGEQYF

J: TRBJ2-6
V: TRBV7-2
size: .
D: TRBD1
DNA: TGTGCCAGCAGCCTATCACAGGGGGCTGGTGGGGCCAACGTCCTGACTTTC
CDR3: CASSLSQGAGGANVLTF

J: TRBJ1-1
V: TRBV10-3
size: .
D: .
DNA: TGTGCCATCAGTGAGGGGACTGTGGCTGACACTGAAGCTTTCTTT
CDR3: CAISEGTVADTEAFF

J: TRBJ2-5
V: TRBV12-5
size: .
D: TRBD1
DNA: TGTGCTAGTGAGGGCCGCGACAGGGGGCTAAGTACCTTCCAAGAGACCCAGTACTTC
CDR3: CASEGRDRGLSTFQETQYF

J: TRBJ1-3
V: TRBV29-1
size: .
D: TRBD1
DNA: TGCAGCGTGGAGGGGACAGGGGGACCTGGAAACACCATATATTTT
CDR3: CSVEGTGGPGNTIYF